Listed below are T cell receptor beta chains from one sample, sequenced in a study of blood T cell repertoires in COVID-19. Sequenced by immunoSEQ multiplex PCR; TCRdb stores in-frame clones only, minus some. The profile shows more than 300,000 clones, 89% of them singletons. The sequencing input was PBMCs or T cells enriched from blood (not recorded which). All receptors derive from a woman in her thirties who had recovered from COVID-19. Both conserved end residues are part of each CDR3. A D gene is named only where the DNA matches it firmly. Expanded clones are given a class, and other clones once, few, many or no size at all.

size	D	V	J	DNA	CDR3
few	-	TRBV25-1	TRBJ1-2	TGTGCCAGCACTTCGGGGGACTATGGCTACACCTTC	CASTSGDYGYTF
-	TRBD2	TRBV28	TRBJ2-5	TGTGCCAGCAGTCCCTTAGGGCTAGCGGGAGGACAAGAGACCCAGTACTTC	CASSPLGLAGGQETQYF
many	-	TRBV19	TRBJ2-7	TGTGCCAGTAGCCTCGACAGCACCTACGAGCAGTACTTC	CASSLDSTYEQYF
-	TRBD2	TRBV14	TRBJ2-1	TGTGCCAGCAGCCAAGTAGGGACTAACATAGCCAATGAGCAGTTCTTC	CASSQVGTNIANEQFF
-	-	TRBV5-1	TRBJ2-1	TGCGCCAGCAGCTACCGACTACTAACGAACGTAGGTGAGCAGTTCTTC	CASSYRLLTNVGEQFF
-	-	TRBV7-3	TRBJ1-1	TGTGCCAGCAGCTTAAGTCCAGGGGAAACTGAAGCTTTCTTT	CASSLSPGETEAFF
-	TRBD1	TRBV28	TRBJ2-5	TGTGCCAGCAGAAACGCACAGGGGAGAGAGACCCAGTACTTC	CASRNAQGRETQYF
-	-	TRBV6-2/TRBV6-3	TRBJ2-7	TGTGCCAGCAGTTACGGGTCGGGGGCCTACGAGCAGTACTTC	CASSYGSGAYEQYF
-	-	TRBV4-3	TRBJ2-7	TGCGCCAGCAGCCCCTCTCTTGTGGCCTTCTCCTACGAGCAGTACTTC	CASSPSLVAFSYEQYF
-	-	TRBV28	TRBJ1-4	TGTGCCAGCAGTTTGGCGGGGAGAACTAATGAAAAACTGTTTTTT	CASSLAGRTNEKLFF
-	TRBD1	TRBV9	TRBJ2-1	TGTGCCAGCAGCGGGTTTCGGGACAGGTGGGACTCCTACAATGAGCAGTTCTTC	CASSGFRDRWDSYNEQFF
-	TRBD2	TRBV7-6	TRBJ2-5	TGTGCCAGCAGCCGTACCCCGGGACTATCTGGGGAGACCCAGTACTTC	CASSRTPGLSGETQYF
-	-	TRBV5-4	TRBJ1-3	TGTGCCAGCAGCCCGGGAGGGGTCGACACCATATATTTT	CASSPGGVDTIYF
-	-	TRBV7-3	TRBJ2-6	TGTGCCAGCAGTCAGACAGGGGCCAACGTCCTGACTTTC	CASSQTGANVLTF
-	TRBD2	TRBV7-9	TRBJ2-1	TGTGCCAGCAGCCCGGGGACTAGCGGGAGTCCCTCCTACAATGAGCAGTTCTTC	CASSPGTSGSPSYNEQFF
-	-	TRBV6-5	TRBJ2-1	TGTGCCAGCAGTTACGTAGACAGCTCCTACAATGAGCAGTTCTTC	CASSYVDSSYNEQFF
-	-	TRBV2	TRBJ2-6	TGTGCCAGCACCCGGAAGCGGGGACAGGCCTCTGGGGCCAACGTCCTGACTTTC	CASTRKRGQASGANVLTF
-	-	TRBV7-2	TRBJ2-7	TGTGCCAGCAGCTTCGTGGCTAGCGTTTACGAGCAGTACTTC	CASSFVASVYEQYF
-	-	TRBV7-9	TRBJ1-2	TGTGCCAGCAGCCTCGACGGGGTCAATGGCTACACCTTC	CASSLDGVNGYTF
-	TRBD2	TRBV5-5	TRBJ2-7	TGTGCCAGCAGCTTGGTTGCGGGAGACTACGAGCAGTACTTC	CASSLVAGDYEQYF
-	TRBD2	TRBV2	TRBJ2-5	TGTGCCAGTCAGACTAGCGGGAGCCAAGAGACCCAGTACTTC	CASQTSGSQETQYF
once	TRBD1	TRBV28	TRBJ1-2	TGTGCCAGCAGTTCCAACCAAGGGACAGGGACCTGGTATGGCTACACCTTC	CASSSNQGTGTWYGYTF
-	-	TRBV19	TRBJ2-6	TGTGCCAGTAGTCTTAGTTTTGGCTCTGGGGCCAACGTCCTGACTTTC	CASSLSFGSGANVLTF
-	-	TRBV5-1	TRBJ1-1	TGCGCCAGCAGCTTGATCGGGGTGAACACTGAAGCTTTCTTT	CASSLIGVNTEAFF
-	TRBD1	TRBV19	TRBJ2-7	TGTGCCAGTAAGCAGGGGGCTCTCTACGAGCAGTACTTC	CASKQGALYEQYF
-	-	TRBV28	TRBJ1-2	TGTGCCAGCAGTCCCGACAGCCGGTACGATGGCTACACCTTC	CASSPDSRYDGYTF
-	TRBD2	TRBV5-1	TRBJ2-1	TGCGCCAGCAGCTCTAACTTAGCGGGAGGGTCCTACAATGAGCAGTTCTTC	CASSSNLAGGSYNEQFF
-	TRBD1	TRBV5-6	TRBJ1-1	TGTGCCAGCAGCTTGGTTTTGGGACAGCGGATGAACACTGAAGCTTTCTTT	CASSLVLGQRMNTEAFF
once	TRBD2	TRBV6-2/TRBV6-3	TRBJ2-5	TGTGCCAGCAGTTATGGTAGCGGGAGCCGAGAGACCCAGTACTTC	CASSYGSGSRETQYF
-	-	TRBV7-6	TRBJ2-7	TGTGCCAGCAGCTTAACAGGGTCCCCCGGCTACGAGCAGTACTTC	CASSLTGSPGYEQYF
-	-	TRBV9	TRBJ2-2	TGTGCCAGCAGCCCCCAAGTTGGAGAGAACACCGGGGAGCTGTTTTTT	CASSPQVGENTGELFF
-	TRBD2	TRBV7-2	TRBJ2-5	TGTGCCAGCAGCTCGAGCGGGAGAGGAGAGACCCAGTACTTC	CASSSSGRGETQYF
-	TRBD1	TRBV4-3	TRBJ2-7	TGCGCCAGCAGCCAAGATCAGAGGACAGGGGGCCCCTACGAGCAGTACTTC	CASSQDQRTGGPYEQYF
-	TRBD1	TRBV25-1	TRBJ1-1	TGTGCCAGCAGTGAACTGGACAGGGGTTCGTCTGAAGCTTTCTTT	CASSELDRGSSEAFF
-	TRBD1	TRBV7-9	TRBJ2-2	TGTGCCAGCAGCTCACCTACAGGGGTAGAGACCGGGGAGCTGTTTTTT	CASSSPTGVETGELFF
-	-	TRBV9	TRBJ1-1	TGTGCCAGCAGCGTAAATCGGGGGGAGGATGAAGCTTTCTTT	CASSVNRGEDEAFF
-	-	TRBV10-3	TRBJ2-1	TGTGCCATCAGTGAGTCGACGGAGACCTACAATGAGCAGTTCTTC	CAISESTETYNEQFF
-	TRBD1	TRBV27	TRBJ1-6	TGTGCCAGCAGCCAACAATCCGACAGGGGGGTTTCACCCCTCCACTTT	CASSQQSDRGVSPLHF
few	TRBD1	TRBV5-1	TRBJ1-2	TGCGCCAGCAGCATCGGACAGGGGTCACACTATGGCTACACCTTC	CASSIGQGSHYGYTF
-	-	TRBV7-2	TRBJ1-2	TGTGCCAGCAGCCAAGGAGGGATTTATGGCTACACCTTC	CASSQGGIYGYTF
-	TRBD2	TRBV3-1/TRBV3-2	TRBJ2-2	TGTGCCAGCAGCCAAGATTGGAGCGGGGAGAACACCGGGGAGCTGTTTTTT	CASSQDWSGENTGELFF
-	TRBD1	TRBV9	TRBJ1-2	TGTGCCAGCAGTCACATTCCCCCCGGGACAGTTTTACCCTTAAACTATGGCTACACCTTC	CASSHIPPGTVLPLNYGYTF
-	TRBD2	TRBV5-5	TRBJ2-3	TGTGCCAGCAGCTTGGCGTGGGCTAGCGGGAGATCAGATACGCAGTATTTT	CASSLAWASGRSDTQYF
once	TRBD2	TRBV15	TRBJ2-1	TGTGCCACCAGCAGATTATTCATCGCGACTAGCGGGTTTGTCGATGAGCAGTTCTTC	CATSRLFIATSGFVDEQFF
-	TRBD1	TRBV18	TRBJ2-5	TGTGCCAGCTCGGGACAGGGGATACGAGAGACCCAGTACTTC	CASSGQGIRETQYF
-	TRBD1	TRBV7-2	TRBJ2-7	TGTGCCAGCAGCTTAGTCGGGACAGGGGCCTACGAGCAGTACTTC	CASSLVGTGAYEQYF
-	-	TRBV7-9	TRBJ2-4	TGTGCCAGCAGCTCCGGGACTCAGAAAAACATTCAGTACTTC	CASSSGTQKNIQYF
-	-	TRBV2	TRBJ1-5	TGTGCCAGCAGTTTAGGGGGGGGCGGTCAGCCCCAGCATTTT	CASSLGGGGQPQHF
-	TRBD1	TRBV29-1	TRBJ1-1	TGCAGCGTTCTAGGACAGGGGCCTGAAGCTTTCTTT	CSVLGQGPEAFF
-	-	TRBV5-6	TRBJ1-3	TGTGCCAGCAGCTTGCAGAGTACAGGGTTTCCTGGAAACACCATATATTTT	CASSLQSTGFPGNTIYF
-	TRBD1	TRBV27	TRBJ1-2	TGTGCCAGCAGTTTATACGAGGGGGCCAACTATGGCTACACCTTC	CASSLYEGANYGYTF
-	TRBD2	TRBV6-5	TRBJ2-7	TGTGCCAGCAGTTACTCCTGGGCGGCGGGAGAACGCGAGCAGTACTTC	CASSYSWAAGEREQYF
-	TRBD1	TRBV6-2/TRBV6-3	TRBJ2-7	TGTGCCAGCAGTAAACCGGGACAGGACATCTACGAGCAGTACTTC	CASSKPGQDIYEQYF
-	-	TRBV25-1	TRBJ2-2	TGTGCCTACCGAGCACCGAACACCGGGGAGCTGTTTTTT	CAYRAPNTGELFF
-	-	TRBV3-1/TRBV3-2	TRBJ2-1	TGTGCCAGCAGCCCCCGGCGACTTCGCTTCTTTTACAATGAGCAGTTCTTC	CASSPRRLRFFYNEQFF